This T cell receptor beta chain was captured by sequencing in a study of cytomegalovirus exposure and HLA in healthy donors. Study-level results: The authors enumerated over 150 TCR beta chains as linked to cytomegalovirus. Subsequent analysis showed first-cohort TCR clusters tending to co-occur in around 130 validation repertoires. Rarity characterized most TCR sequences, yet some public TCRs appeared in many donors.

The assay was immunoSEQ multiplex PCR, and TCRdb's table has in-frame clones only and misses some. The sample includes over 150,000 clones, around 83% of them seen just once. This CDR3 region has 16 residues. The V and J ends lost 2 bases and 7 bases respectively, with 20 bases between them. Germline values: CDR1 SQVTM, CDR2 ANQGSEA. The donors were members of the approximately 130-subject validation cohort (separate from the 666-subject first cohort). As for this clone: Its antigen is undetermined.

This receptor was obtained from a woman between 25 and 40 years old in good health and CMV-seropositive. The chain couples TRBV29-1 to TRBJ2-2, with TRBD2 as a possible D gene (6 bases). The sequencing sample was made of PBMCs. Here the CDR3 reads CSVESPGVGIGGELFF. The CDR3 DNA is TGCAGCGTTGAATCACCGGGGGTAGGGATCGGCGGGGAGCTGTTTTTT.